What follows are 5 T cell receptor beta chains derived from one specimen sequenced in a study of shared clonotypes between healthy human individuals. Assay used: immunoSEQ multiplex PCR; TCRdb lists only in-frame clones, some missing. The data show around 200,000 clones, around 63% seen once. Sequencing was done on a sample of memory CD4+ T cells sorted from blood. Documented subset: CD45RA-negative fraction. Receptors originate from a man under 40 in good health.

The V gene is TRBV18, the J gene TRBJ1-5; D might be TRBD1 (5 bases). The CDR3 sequence is 15 residues long. Per germline, CDR1 KGHSH and CDR2 LQKENI. V lost 3 bases to trimming and J lost 6 bases, with 15 bases between them. CDR3 coding DNA: TGTGCCAGCTCACCCCTGAGGGGCGCCGGTCAGCCCCAGCATTTT. As protein: CASSPLRGAGQPQHF.

The chain employs TRBV27 and TRBJ1-5; no reliable D call. The germline V gene encodes CDR1 MNHEY and CDR2 SMNVEV (reference sequence). This CDR3 is 14 amino acids long. V lost 5 bases, J lost 0 bases, and 8 bases lay in between. CDR3 nucleotides: TGTGCCAGCAGTGTGGGGTATAGCAATCAGCCCCAGCATTTT. This gives the protein CASSVGYSNQPQHF.

Many counts were recorded for this clone. CDR3 sequence (DNA): TGCGCCAGCAGCTTGGGAGGTATGGGGAGTCAGCCCCAGCATTTT. It codes for CASSLGGMGSQPQHF. The V call is TRBV5-1, the J call TRBJ1-5, with no clear D. This CDR3 contains 15 residues. V lost 0 bases and J 6 bases, leaving 13 bases between the germline ends. Germline CDR1 and CDR2: SGHRS and YFSETQ.

The chain combines TRBV5-4 with TRBJ1-4; D not resolved. The V end was cut by 3 bases, the J end by 8 bases, with 11 bases between. Germline CDR1 reads SGHNT; CDR2 reads YYREEE (reference sequence). This CDR3 comprises 13 residues. The CDR3 is CASSSERGEKLFF. CDR3 sequence (DNA): TGTGCCAGCAGCTCGGAGCGAGGAGAAAAACTGTTTTTT.

This clone was seen a handful of times. CDR3 protein: CASSPRRGGNQPQHF. The CDR3 bases are TGTGCCAGCTCACCACGCAGGGGGGGAAATCAGCCCCAGCATTTT. The J gene is TRBJ1-5, the V gene TRBV18; the match to TRBD1 covers 7 bases. Germline CDR1 reads KGHSH; CDR2 reads LQKENI. V was clipped by 1 base and J by 4 bases; unmatched bases: 4. The CDR3 sequence is 15 residues long.